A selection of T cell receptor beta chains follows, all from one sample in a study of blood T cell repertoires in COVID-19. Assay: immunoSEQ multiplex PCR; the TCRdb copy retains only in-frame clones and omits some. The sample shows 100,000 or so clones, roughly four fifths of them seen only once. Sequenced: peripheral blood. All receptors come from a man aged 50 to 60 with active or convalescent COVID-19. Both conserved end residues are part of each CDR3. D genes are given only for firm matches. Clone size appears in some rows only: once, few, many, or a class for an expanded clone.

cdr3_aa: CASSLFSDQPQHF
cdr3_nt: TGTGCCAGCAGCTTATTCTCGGATCAGCCCCAGCATTTT
j_call: TRBJ1-5
clone_size: .
d_call: .
v_call: TRBV7-2

cdr3_aa: CASSPQGPDTQYF
cdr3_nt: TGCGCCAGCAGCCCGCAGGGTCCAGATACGCAGTATTTT
j_call: TRBJ2-3
clone_size: .
d_call: .
v_call: TRBV5-1

cdr3_aa: CSASSTVNTEAFF
cdr3_nt: TGCAGTGCTAGTAGCACTGTGAACACTGAAGCTTTCTTT
j_call: TRBJ1-1
clone_size: few
d_call: .
v_call: TRBV20-1

cdr3_aa: CATSETTTGELFF
cdr3_nt: TGTGCCACCTCGGAGACGACCACCGGGGAGCTGTTTTTT
j_call: TRBJ2-2
clone_size: few
d_call: .
v_call: TRBV15

cdr3_aa: CASRGQGSSTDTQYF
cdr3_nt: TGTGCCAGCAGAGGACAGGGTTCTAGCACAGATACGCAGTATTTT
j_call: TRBJ2-3
clone_size: .
d_call: TRBD1
v_call: TRBV2

cdr3_aa: CASSWGRNSPLHF
cdr3_nt: TGTGCCAGCAGTTGGGGGAGGAATTCACCCCTCCACTTT
j_call: TRBJ1-6
clone_size: few
d_call: .
v_call: TRBV12-3/TRBV12-4

cdr3_aa: CASSLGTESEKLFF
cdr3_nt: TGTGCCAGCAGCTTAGGTACAGAGAGTGAAAAACTGTTTTTT
j_call: TRBJ1-4
clone_size: .
d_call: .
v_call: TRBV5-5

cdr3_aa: CASTPSPRALDGYTF
cdr3_nt: TGTGCCAGCACCCCAAGCCCCAGGGCGCTCGACGGCTACACCTTC
j_call: TRBJ1-2
clone_size: few
d_call: .
v_call: TRBV2

cdr3_aa: CAITWGPQETQYF
cdr3_nt: TGTGCCATCACTTGGGGCCCCCAAGAGACCCAGTACTTC
j_call: TRBJ2-5
clone_size: .
d_call: .
v_call: TRBV10-3

cdr3_aa: CASSPGHGLEPLHF
cdr3_nt: TGTGCCAGTAGTCCGGGACACGGCCTGGAACCCCTCCACTTT
j_call: TRBJ1-6
clone_size: .
d_call: .
v_call: TRBV19

cdr3_aa: CASSQAQVREGTEAFF
cdr3_nt: TGCGCCAGCAGCCAAGCCCAGGTCAGGGAAGGGACTGAAGCTTTCTTT
j_call: TRBJ1-1
clone_size: many
d_call: .
v_call: TRBV4-3

cdr3_aa: CASRLGQGANTGELFF
cdr3_nt: TGTGCCAGCAGACTTGGACAGGGGGCGAACACCGGGGAGCTGTTTTTT
j_call: TRBJ2-2
clone_size: .
d_call: TRBD1
v_call: TRBV27

cdr3_aa: CASSPGTVAKNIQYF
cdr3_nt: TGTGCCAGCTCACCCGGGACAGTAGCCAAAAACATTCAGTACTTC
j_call: TRBJ2-4
clone_size: .
d_call: TRBD1
v_call: TRBV18

cdr3_aa: CASSRRWSTEAFF
cdr3_nt: TGTGCCAGCAGCAGACGCTGGAGCACCGAAGCTTTCTTT
j_call: TRBJ1-1
clone_size: .
d_call: .
v_call: TRBV7-2

cdr3_aa: CAIPRRADPGELFF
cdr3_nt: TGTGCCATCCCTAGGAGGGCAGATCCCGGGGAGCTGTTTTTT
j_call: TRBJ2-2
clone_size: once
d_call: .
v_call: TRBV7-9

cdr3_aa: CASSPIAGPYNEQFF
cdr3_nt: TGTGCCAGCAGCCCTATAGCGGGGCCCTACAATGAGCAGTTCTTC
j_call: TRBJ2-1
clone_size: .
d_call: TRBD2
v_call: TRBV7-8

cdr3_aa: CASSQEAGGQPQHF
cdr3_nt: TGTGCCAGCAGTCAGGAGGCTGGCGGTCAGCCCCAGCATTTT
j_call: TRBJ1-5
clone_size: .
d_call: .
v_call: TRBV28

cdr3_aa: CATSRDRINQPQHF
cdr3_nt: TGTGCCACCAGCAGAGACAGGATCAATCAGCCCCAGCATTTT
j_call: TRBJ1-5
clone_size: .
d_call: .
v_call: TRBV15

cdr3_aa: CASSLNRETEAFF
cdr3_nt: TGTGCCAGCAGTTTAAACAGGGAGACTGAAGCTTTCTTT
j_call: TRBJ1-1
clone_size: .
d_call: .
v_call: TRBV28

cdr3_aa: CASSLHLTATQGAGGELFF
cdr3_nt: TGTGCCAGCAGTTTACACCTAACCGCGACCCAGGGGGCCGGCGGGGAGCTGTTTTTT
j_call: TRBJ2-2
clone_size: once
d_call: TRBD1
v_call: TRBV27

cdr3_aa: CASSPPNGGPDTQYF
cdr3_nt: TGTGCCAGCAGCCCACCCAACGGGGGACCAGATACGCAGTATTTT
j_call: TRBJ2-3
clone_size: .
d_call: .
v_call: TRBV7-2

cdr3_aa: CASRDRGPNQPQHF
cdr3_nt: TGTGCCAGTCGGGACAGGGGGCCAAATCAGCCCCAGCATTTT
j_call: TRBJ1-5
clone_size: .
d_call: TRBD1
v_call: TRBV19

cdr3_aa: CASSLGTGVTGELFF
cdr3_nt: TGTGCCAGCAGTCTAGGGACAGGGGTCACCGGGGAGCTGTTTTTT
j_call: TRBJ2-2
clone_size: .
d_call: TRBD1
v_call: TRBV27

cdr3_aa: CASRAGQGGETQYF
cdr3_nt: TGTGCCAGCAGAGCCGGACAGGGGGGAGAGACCCAGTACTTC
j_call: TRBJ2-5
clone_size: .
d_call: TRBD1
v_call: TRBV2

cdr3_aa: CASSRSRVDSPLHF
cdr3_nt: TGCGCCAGCAGCCGCTCGCGGGTGGATTCACCCCTCCACTTT
j_call: TRBJ1-6
clone_size: few
d_call: .
v_call: TRBV4-3

cdr3_aa: CASSLEGGRNTIYF
cdr3_nt: TGCGCCAGCAGCTTGGAGGGCGGGCGAAACACCATATATTTT
j_call: TRBJ1-3
clone_size: .
d_call: .
v_call: TRBV5-1

cdr3_aa: CASSEQGANEQYF
cdr3_nt: TGCGCCAGCAGTGAACAGGGGGCGAACGAGCAGTACTTC
j_call: TRBJ2-7
clone_size: .
d_call: TRBD1
v_call: TRBV10-2

cdr3_aa: CASSVANYGYTF
cdr3_nt: TGCGCCAGCAGCGTAGCTAACTATGGCTACACCTTC
j_call: TRBJ1-2
clone_size: .
d_call: .
v_call: TRBV10-2

cdr3_aa: CAISPSGGAQETQYF
cdr3_nt: TGTGCCATCAGTCCTAGCGGGGGGGCCCAAGAGACCCAGTACTTC
j_call: TRBJ2-5
clone_size: .
d_call: TRBD2
v_call: TRBV10-3

cdr3_aa: CASSRDRPEQYF
cdr3_nt: TGTGCCAGCAGCCGTGACAGACCCGAGCAGTACTTC
j_call: TRBJ2-7
clone_size: .
d_call: .
v_call: TRBV7-9

cdr3_aa: CASSSEGGGRQPQHF
cdr3_nt: TGTGCCAGCAGTTCCGAGGGAGGGGGGCGTCAGCCCCAGCATTTT
j_call: TRBJ1-5
clone_size: .
d_call: .
v_call: TRBV6-5

cdr3_aa: CASSPRDTSQETQYF
cdr3_nt: TGCGCCAGCAGCCCTCGGGACACCTCCCAGGAGACCCAGTACTTC
j_call: TRBJ2-5
clone_size: few
d_call: .
v_call: TRBV5-1

cdr3_aa: CASSQDLGGQPQHF
cdr3_nt: TGCGCCAGCAGCCAAGATCTGGGGGGTCAGCCCCAGCATTTT
j_call: TRBJ1-5
clone_size: once
d_call: .
v_call: TRBV4-3

cdr3_aa: CARRLKRQGARTDTQYF
cdr3_nt: TGTGCCAGAAGATTGAAACGACAGGGGGCAAGGACAGATACGCAGTATTTT
j_call: TRBJ2-3
clone_size: .
d_call: TRBD1
v_call: TRBV5-3